This T cell receptor (beta chain) was sequenced for a study of T cell repertoires in cytomegalovirus infection. Study background: Evidence of both CMV infection and a matching HLA type came from public TCR beta signatures. Study conclusions and caveats: What dominated the ex vivo response were HLA-C-restricted CMV-specific TCR beta clonotypes.

Germline V CDR1 and CDR2: MGHRA, YSYEKL. Trimming shortened V by 1 base and J by 5 bases, and 11 bases separated the two germline ends. CDR3 length: 14 residues. Via MiXCR, TCRdb re-called the reads, giving one row per CDR3 protein. The sample lists about 76,000 distinct CDR3 sequences; roughly 3.6% were seen once. This clonotype was picked up many times. The target antigen is unknown. The rearrangement joins TRBV4-1 to TRBJ1-1; no definite D call. The clonotype comes from a human donor in good health (CMV status not recorded). Some clones in this sample may be carry-over from other donors' samples. Sequencing input: PBMCs. The CDR3 loop reads CASSQGAFGTEAFF. DNA of the CDR3: TGCGCCAGCAGCCAAGGGGCTTTTGGGACTGAAGCTTTCTTT.